This T cell receptor beta chain was sequenced in a study of blood T cell repertoires in COVID-19. Turning to the study itself: Spain, Italy and the United States supplied samples that represented acute and convalescent COVID-19. PBMCs, B-cell-depleted T cells, or T cells provided the cDNA or gDNA that made up the material.

Looked up from germline, CDR1 is SGDLS and CDR2 is YYNGEE. The CDR3 is 16 residues long. V dropped 2 bases and J dropped 0 bases, with 9 bases sitting between them. Recruits, aged about 18 to 100 years, lived in about two dozen US areas. Original methodology: Reference gene primer amplification yielded estimated nucleated cell counts. Sequenced by immunoSEQ multiplex PCR; TCRdb stores in-frame clones only, minus some. D and trimming were read from the DNA, whereas the V and J calls and clone size are those reported in that table. This sample has 200,000 or so clones, with under 90% found just once. V gene TRBV9 combines with J gene TRBJ2-6; D perhaps matches TRBD1 (6 bases). Sequencing used PBMCs or T cells enriched from blood (not recorded which). The clonotype comes from a woman between 45 and 65 years old who had been exposed to COVID-19. CDR3 sequence reads: CASSVRTDSGANVLTF. In DNA form, the CDR3 reads TGTGCCAGCAGCGTCAGGACAGACTCTGGGGCCAACGTCCTGACTTTC.